This T cell receptor beta chain is drawn from a study of Ad26.COV2.S vaccination and SARS-CoV-2 variants. Study-wide background: Ad26.COV2.S was injected intramuscularly once or twice, 56 days apart. Findings and caveats of the study: Breadth measured for non-spike TCRs was similar across vaccine and placebo recipients.

Treatment described: around 19 received Ad26.COV2.S at low or high dose, single or two shots; 5 received placebo; per-sample allocation not given. Specimen acquisition occurred on day 63 following the initial vaccine or placebo injection. Wuhan-strain SARS-CoV-2 spike was expressed by the Ad26 vector that made up the vaccine. The assay was immunoSEQ multiplex PCR, and TCRdb's table has in-frame clones only and misses some. The table includes hundreds of thousands of clones, about 85% detected once. The CDR3 covers 14 residues. Germline V gene sequence: CDR1 LNHDA, CDR2 SQIVND (reference sequence). After removal of 5 bases from V and 6 bases from J, the junction contained 7 bases not matched to a gene. With regard to this clone: What it binds is not known.

This receptor was taken from a person aged 18 to 65 who received the Ad26.COV2.S COVID-19 vaccine or a placebo. This sequence joins TRBV19 and TRBJ1-1; 9 bases fit TRBD1. Material: peripheral blood, obtained in a trial of Ad26.COV2.S vaccine versus placebo. CDR3 protein: CASSFRDRVSEAFF. The CDR3 bases are TGTGCCAGTAGTTTCCGGGACAGGGTCTCTGAAGCTTTCTTT.